This entry lists 15 T cell receptor beta chains sequenced from one sample in a study of spatial heterogeneity in lung cancer. The time point here: blood at routine non-recurrence follow-up after resection. One entry per CDR3 protein, called by TCRdb with MiXCR from the 5' RACE reads. The sample includes fewer than 3,500 distinct CDR3 sequences, about 20% seen only once; the top ten take over 35%. The material sequenced was PBMCs, taken at follow-up. These receptors were obtained from a male donor with early-stage non-small cell lung cancer.

The CDR3 bases are TGCGCCAGCAGCTGGGGGGGGTCAGGCATCACAGATACGCAGTATTTT. This gives the protein CASSWGGSGITDTQYF. This sequence joins TRBV5-1 and TRBJ2-3; TRBD2 matches at 7 bases. V was pared by 3 bases and J by 2 bases, with 9 bases of the junction left unmatched. This CDR3 is 16 amino acids long. In germline, CDR1 is SGHRS, CDR2 YFSETQ.

The chain has TRBV5-5 and TRBJ1-3, with D unclear. Germline CDR1 reads SGHKS; CDR2 reads YYEKEE (reference sequence). The V and J ends lost 5 bases and 0 bases respectively, with 12 bases between them. The length of the CDR3 is 15 residues. CDR3 protein: CASRQDGSSGNTIYF. CDR3 DNA: TGTGCCAGCAGGCAGGACGGGAGCTCTGGAAACACCATATATTTT.

Notes on this clonotype: A clone one base away is much larger, so this may be a read error. CDR3 sequence reads: CATNRCGGTDTQYF. The CDR3 region has the DNA TGTGCCACTAACCGGTGCGGGGGCACAGATACGCAGTATTTT. The J gene is TRBJ2-3, the V gene TRBV10-3; tentative D call: TRBD2 (6 bases). V lost 10 bases and J 1 base, leaving 15 bases between the germline ends. Germline V gene lookup returns CDR1 ENHRY and CDR2 SYGVKD. CDR3 size: 14 residues.

At least ten counts were recorded for this clonotype. V is TRBV6-5 and J is TRBJ1-2; D remains ambiguous. CDR1 and CDR2 (germline): MNHEY, SVGAGI. V lost 5 bases, J lost 7 bases, and 26 bases lay in between. This CDR3 spans 17 amino acids. The CDR3 loop is CASSPDPLRSIHRGYTF. The CDR3 region has the DNA TGTGCCAGCAGTCCCGATCCTCTAAGGAGCATCCACCGTGGCTACACCTTC.

By share, this clonotype ranks as medium-sized. The rearrangement uses TRBV27 and TRBJ2-2; the D call may be TRBD1 or TRBD2 (5 bases each). The length of the CDR3 is 14 residues. Trimming took 7 bases from V and 5 from J, leaving 14 bases between them. Germline V lookup: CDR1 MNHEY, CDR2 SMNVEV (reference sequence). The CDR3, as DNA: TGTGCCAGCAACTTGGGGGACGGAACCGGGGAGCTGTTTTTT. This codes for CASNLGDGTGELFF.

This clonotype was seen many times. The J gene is TRBJ1-6, the V gene TRBV28; TRBD1 might be the D (5 bases). The CDR3 sequence is 14 residues long. The V end lost 10 bases, the J end lost 9 bases, and 19 bases lay between the germline ends. Germline V gene lookup returns CDR1 MDHEN and CDR2 SYDVKM. Here the CDR3 reads CATSSPGSSSPLHF. CDR3 DNA: TGTGCCACCTCTTCACCAGGGAGCAGTTCACCCCTCCACTTT.

The rearrangement links TRBV5-1 to TRBJ1-2, with 7 bases matching TRBD1. Germline loops: CDR1 SGHRS, CDR2 YFSETQ. V shed 3 bases and J 7 bases; nucleotides not matched to a gene: 9. The CDR3 consists of 14 residues. The CDR3 spells CASSSLSTGSGYTF. The CDR3, as DNA: TGCGCCAGCAGCTCCCTATCGACAGGGAGTGGCTACACCTTC.

By share, this clonotype counts as medium-sized. The CDR3 bases are TGTGCCAGCAGTTCCGTGGGGGTGACTTACGCGGGCGAGCAGTACTTC. Translated: CASSSVGVTYAGEQYF. The chain joins TRBV28 to TRBJ2-7; D is tentatively TRBD1 or TRBD2 (5 bases each). The germline gives CDR1 MDHEN, CDR2 SYDVKM. This CDR3 has 16 residues. V lost 4 bases and J 6 bases, leaving 22 bases between the germline ends.

This chain uses TRBV28 with TRBJ2-3; 10 bases are shared with TRBD2. This CDR3 contains 15 residues. Trimming at V came to 2 bases and at J to 4 bases, leaving 3 bases not matched to a gene. Germline V gene sequence: CDR1 MDHEN, CDR2 SYDVKM. The DNA for the CDR3 is TGTGCCAGCAGTTTACTAGCGGGGGCCTCAGATACGCAGTATTTT. Amino acid sequence: CASSLLAGASDTQYF. Full variable domain (rest looked up from reference TRBV28 and TRBJ2-3): DVKVTQSSRYLVKRTGEKVFLECVQDMDHENMFWYRQDPGLGLRLIYFSYDVKMKEKGDIPEGYSVSREKKERFSLILESASTNQTSMYLCASSLLAGASDTQYFGPGTRLTVL.

This clonotype was recorded many times. The chain uses TRBV7-9 and TRBJ2-3, with 7 bases lining up with TRBD1. The CDR3 is 18 amino acids. With 5 bases clipped from V and 0 bases from J, the junction kept 14 bases outside the gene matches. CDR1 SEHNR and CDR2 FQNEAQ come from the germline V gene (reference sequence). CDR3 in amino acids: CASSIPKLRGRSTDTQYF. In nucleotides, the CDR3 is TGTGCCAGCAGCATCCCGAAATTGAGGGGGCGGAGCACAGATACGCAGTATTTT.

By its share, this clonotype is medium-sized. The chain couples TRBV6-5 to TRBJ2-4; 8 nucleotides match TRBD2. This CDR3 has 18 residues. Germline lookup yields CDR1 MNHEY and CDR2 SVGAGI. The V and J ends lost 6 bases and 0 bases, in that order; junction bases with no gene match: 13. DNA of the CDR3: TGTGCCAGCAGCCGGGGGGGTTCGGCCGGGGTAGCCAAAAACATTCAGTACTTC. Protein sequence: CASSRGGSAGVAKNIQYF.

For this clonotype: This sequence may be a read error, since a much larger clone differs from it by one base. This chain links TRBV20-1 with TRBJ2-7; TRBD1 is a possible D gene (5 bases). This CDR3 has 12 residues. Germline V gene data show CDR1 as DFQATT and CDR2 as SNEGSKA (reference sequence). Trimming cost V 5 bases and J 3 bases, with 11 bases left between them. The CDR3 here is CSAFDRYYEQYF. CDR3 in DNA: TGCAGTGCTTTTGACAGATACTACGAGCAGTACTTC.

This clonotype was counted between two and nine times. The chain couples TRBV9 to TRBJ2-7; D is possibly TRBD2 (5 bases). The germline gives CDR1 SGDLS, CDR2 YYNGEE. The CDR3 totals 15 residues. Trimming cost V 6 bases and J 5 bases, with 21 bases left between them. CDR3 nucleotides: TGTGCCAGCATCCACCGAAAGGGAGACAACAACGAGCAGTACTTC. As protein: CASIHRKGDNNEQYF.

The chain employs TRBV20-1 and TRBJ1-4; 7 bases agree with TRBD1. Germline CDR1 DFQATT, CDR2 SNEGSKA (reference sequence). Unmatched junction bases numbered 6, after V lost 3 bases and J lost 8 bases. CDR3 size: 13 residues. The CDR3 reads CSASDRAREKLFF. CDR3 bases: TGCAGTGCTAGTGACAGGGCGAGAGAAAAACTGTTTTTT.

The V gene is TRBV7-3, the J gene TRBJ2-6; D remains unclear. Trimming stripped 3 bases from V and 2 bases from J, with 2 bases between. CDR1 is SGHTA, CDR2 FQGTGA, per germline. The CDR3 has 13 amino acids. CDR3 DNA sequence: TGTGCCAGCAGCTTGGCTGGGGCCAACGTCCTGACTTTC. Protein: CASSLAGANVLTF. The entire variable domain, with the rest obtained from reference TRBV7-3 and TRBJ2-6, is as follows: GAGVSQTPSNKVTEKGKYVELRCDPISGHTALYWYRQSLGQGPEFLIYFQGTGAADDSGLPNDRFFAVRPEGSVSTLKIQRTERGDSAVYLCASSLAGANVLTFGAGSRLTVL.